The rows below give T cell receptor beta chains drawn from one sample of a study of glioma-infiltrating T cells. TCRdb analysed the multiplex PCR reads with MiXCR anew, one entry per CDR3 protein. The data hold about 190,000 distinct CDR3 sequences, with roughly 32% observed a single time. Sequenced input: glioma tissue, nonneoplastic brain tissue, or PBMCs (not recorded which). Receptors were obtained from a human donor with low-grade glioma or glioblastoma, undergoing nonglioma brain surgery, or in good health (not recorded which). Each CDR3 is given with its conserved first and last residue. Fields, in order: CDR3 length, clone size, D gene, V gene, J gene, CDR3 DNA, CDR3 protein. The D gene is left open where the match is weak. A row's size may be missing; if present it is once, few, many or a size class.

CDR3 length: 15
clone size: many
D gene: .
V gene: TRBV7-6
J gene: TRBJ2-2
CDR3 DNA: TGTGCCAGCAGCCCGCGGGGACTCGCAGCCGGGGAGCTGTTTTTT
CDR3 protein: CASSPRGLAAGELFF

CDR3 length: 14
clone size: many
D gene: TRBD2
V gene: TRBV7-9
J gene: TRBJ2-7
CDR3 DNA: TGTGCCAGCGCCCCCGGGACTAACTCCTACGAGCAGTACTTC
CDR3 protein: CASAPGTNSYEQYF

CDR3 length: 15
clone size: many
D gene: .
V gene: TRBV20-1
J gene: TRBJ2-3
CDR3 DNA: TGCAGTGCTACTCCGGGACGAACAAGCACAGATACGCAGTATTTT
CDR3 protein: CSATPGRTSTDTQYF

CDR3 length: 14
clone size: many
D gene: .
V gene: TRBV20-1
J gene: TRBJ2-7
CDR3 DNA: TGCAGTGCTATTAGCTTAGCGGTCTCCTACGAGCAGTACTTC
CDR3 protein: CSAISLAVSYEQYF

CDR3 length: 16
clone size: .
D gene: TRBD1
V gene: TRBV12-3/TRBV12-4
J gene: TRBJ2-7
CDR3 DNA: TGTGCCAGCAGTTTAGGTAGCGGACAGGGACACTACGAGCAGTACTTC
CDR3 protein: CASSLGSGQGHYEQYF

CDR3 length: 14
clone size: .
D gene: .
V gene: TRBV29-1
J gene: TRBJ1-1
CDR3 DNA: TGCAGCGTTGATAGGGAAGTTGGGAACACTGAAGCTTTCTTT
CDR3 protein: CSVDREVGNTEAFF

CDR3 length: 16
clone size: many
D gene: TRBD2
V gene: TRBV3-1
J gene: TRBJ2-3
CDR3 DNA: TGTGCCAGCAGCCAAAGCGGGAGAGGAAGCACAGATACGCAGTATTTT
CDR3 protein: CASSQSGRGSTDTQYF

CDR3 length: 12
clone size: .
D gene: .
V gene: TRBV6-1
J gene: TRBJ2-3
CDR3 DNA: TGTGCCAGCAGCTGGGAACTCGGAACGCAGTATTTT
CDR3 protein: CASSWELGTQYF

CDR3 length: 18
clone size: few
D gene: TRBD2
V gene: TRBV19
J gene: TRBJ2-7
CDR3 DNA: TGTGCCAGTAGTATAGGCCCGTCGGGACTAGCGGGGGCCTACGAGCAGTACTTC
CDR3 protein: CASSIGPSGLAGAYEQYF

CDR3 length: 12
clone size: .
D gene: .
V gene: TRBV7-2
J gene: TRBJ1-5
CDR3 DNA: TGTGCCAGCAGACAAGACAATCAGCCCCAGCATTTT
CDR3 protein: CASRQDNQPQHF

CDR3 length: 15
clone size: many
D gene: .
V gene: TRBV20-1
J gene: TRBJ2-3
CDR3 DNA: TGCAGTGCTAGCGGAACGAGTTTTTTCACAGATACGCAGTATTTT
CDR3 protein: CSASGTSFFTDTQYF

CDR3 length: 13
clone size: many
D gene: .
V gene: TRBV28
J gene: TRBJ2-3
CDR3 DNA: TGTGCCAGCACGGCCCGCCAGACAGATACGCAGTATTTT
CDR3 protein: CASTARQTDTQYF

CDR3 length: 14
clone size: many
D gene: .
V gene: TRBV5-1
J gene: TRBJ1-2
CDR3 DNA: TGCGCCAGCAGCTTGGGGGGCACAGCCTATGGCTACACCTTC
CDR3 protein: CASSLGGTAYGYTF

CDR3 length: 18
clone size: many
D gene: TRBD2
V gene: TRBV7-9
J gene: TRBJ2-2
CDR3 DNA: TGTGCCAGCAGCTTTGGGGGGGGGTCGACGGATAAGACCGGGGAGCTGTTTTTT
CDR3 protein: CASSFGGGSTDKTGELFF

CDR3 length: 13
clone size: many
D gene: .
V gene: TRBV6-2/TRBV6-3
J gene: TRBJ2-7
CDR3 DNA: TGTGCCAGCAGGGACCCGGGACACCGCGAGCAGTACTTC
CDR3 protein: CASRDPGHREQYF

CDR3 length: 13
clone size: many
D gene: .
V gene: TRBV7-2
J gene: TRBJ1-6
CDR3 DNA: TGTGGAGCAGGGAGCTCCTATAATTCACCCCTCCACTTT
CDR3 protein: CGAGSSYNSPLHF

CDR3 length: 14
clone size: .
D gene: .
V gene: TRBV12-3/TRBV12-4
J gene: TRBJ2-7
CDR3 DNA: TGTGCCAGTACCCTCAGGGTCGGCGGGAACGAGCAGTACTTC
CDR3 protein: CASTLRVGGNEQYF

CDR3 length: 15
clone size: many
D gene: .
V gene: TRBV6-1
J gene: TRBJ2-3
CDR3 DNA: TGTGCCAGCAGTCTCGTGGGGCCCTCATCAGATACGCAGTATTTT
CDR3 protein: CASSLVGPSSDTQYF

CDR3 length: 15
clone size: .
D gene: TRBD2
V gene: TRBV7-2
J gene: TRBJ2-3
CDR3 DNA: TGTGCCAGCAGCTTAGCTAGCGGGGCCACAGATACGAAATATTTT
CDR3 protein: CASSLASGATDTKYF

CDR3 length: 16
clone size: many
D gene: TRBD2
V gene: TRBV6-5
J gene: TRBJ2-5
CDR3 DNA: TGTGCCAGCAGTTACTCGACTCCGGGACTACAAGAGACCCAGTACTTC
CDR3 protein: CASSYSTPGLQETQYF

CDR3 length: 14
clone size: many
D gene: .
V gene: TRBV27
J gene: TRBJ2-7
CDR3 DNA: TGTGCCAGCAGTCCAGGGGGAGGGCCTCGCGAGCAGTACTTC
CDR3 protein: CASSPGGGPREQYF

CDR3 length: 11
clone size: .
D gene: .
V gene: TRBV30
J gene: TRBJ2-7
CDR3 DNA: TGTGCCTGGAGCCCCCAGAGCGAGCAGTACTTC
CDR3 protein: CAWSPQSEQYF

CDR3 length: 13
clone size: many
D gene: .
V gene: TRBV20-1
J gene: TRBJ2-3
CDR3 DNA: TGCAGTGCTAGCTCCCTAGGAGCAGATACGCAGTATTTT
CDR3 protein: CSASSLGADTQYF

CDR3 length: 14
clone size: .
D gene: TRBD2
V gene: TRBV11-2
J gene: TRBJ2-2
CDR3 DNA: TGTGCCAGCAGCTGGACTAGCGGCACCGGGGAGCTGTTTTTT
CDR3 protein: CASSWTSGTGELFF

CDR3 length: 14
clone size: many
D gene: .
V gene: TRBV11-1
J gene: TRBJ1-2
CDR3 DNA: TGTGCCAGCAGCATTAGAAGTAACAGGATTATCCTCACCTTC
CDR3 protein: CASSIRSNRIILTF

CDR3 length: 14
clone size: many
D gene: .
V gene: TRBV7-2
J gene: TRBJ2-3
CDR3 DNA: TGTGCCAGCAGCTTAGGAGGCTATCAAGATACGCAGTATTTT
CDR3 protein: CASSLGGYQDTQYF

CDR3 length: 14
clone size: many
D gene: .
V gene: TRBV30
J gene: TRBJ2-3
CDR3 DNA: TGTGCCTGGAGCCAAGGGTTTAGCACAGATACGCAGTATTTT
CDR3 protein: CAWSQGFSTDTQYF

CDR3 length: 15
clone size: .
D gene: TRBD2
V gene: TRBV19
J gene: TRBJ2-7
CDR3 DNA: TGTGCCAGTAGTGAGACTAGCGGGAGTTATTGGGAGCAGTACTTC
CDR3 protein: CASSETSGSYWEQYF

CDR3 length: 15
clone size: .
D gene: .
V gene: TRBV9
J gene: TRBJ1-4
CDR3 DNA: TGTGCCAGCAGCGTAGATGGGGTGGCTAGTGAAAAACTGTTTTTT
CDR3 protein: CASSVDGVASEKLFF

CDR3 length: 16
clone size: .
D gene: TRBD1
V gene: TRBV2
J gene: TRBJ1-5
CDR3 DNA: TGTGCCAGCAGTTATATAGGGGGCATGGACAATCAGCCCCAGCATTTT
CDR3 protein: CASSYIGGMDNQPQHF

CDR3 length: 15
clone size: many
D gene: .
V gene: TRBV28
J gene: TRBJ2-1
CDR3 DNA: TGTGCCAGCAGTCTAACAGGGGACTACCACAATGAGCAGTTCTTC
CDR3 protein: CASSLTGDYHNEQFF

CDR3 length: 15
clone size: few
D gene: .
V gene: TRBV12-3/TRBV12-4
J gene: TRBJ1-2
CDR3 DNA: TGTGCCAGCAGTTTAGCGTCTGGGACGGCCTATGGCTACACCTTC
CDR3 protein: CASSLASGTAYGYTF

CDR3 length: 16
clone size: .
D gene: TRBD1
V gene: TRBV4-1
J gene: TRBJ1-5
CDR3 DNA: TGCGCCAGCAGCCGAGGGGGACAGGGAGGAAATCAGCCCCAGCATTTT
CDR3 protein: CASSRGGQGGNQPQHF

CDR3 length: 16
clone size: .
D gene: .
V gene: TRBV5-1
J gene: TRBJ1-1
CDR3 DNA: TGCGCCAGCAGCTTGAGCTCTTCAGATCTGAACACTGAAGCTTTCTTT
CDR3 protein: CASSLSSSDLNTEAFF

CDR3 length: 12
clone size: many
D gene: .
V gene: TRBV6-2/TRBV6-3
J gene: TRBJ2-5
CDR3 DNA: TGTGCCAGCAGTTCGGATCAAGAGACCCAGTACTTC
CDR3 protein: CASSSDQETQYF

CDR3 length: 14
clone size: many
D gene: .
V gene: TRBV4-3
J gene: TRBJ2-3
CDR3 DNA: TGCGCCAGCAGCCAAGATCCTAGCACAGATACGCAGTATTTT
CDR3 protein: CASSQDPSTDTQYF

CDR3 length: 14
clone size: many
D gene: .
V gene: TRBV12-3/TRBV12-4
J gene: TRBJ2-7
CDR3 DNA: TGTGCCAGCAGTTTATATGGAGGGGTATACGAGCAGTACTTC
CDR3 protein: CASSLYGGVYEQYF

CDR3 length: 16
clone size: .
D gene: TRBD2
V gene: TRBV20-1
J gene: TRBJ2-7
CDR3 DNA: TGCAGTGCTAGGGACCCGGGACTAGCGGGAGCCTACGAGCAGTACTTC
CDR3 protein: CSARDPGLAGAYEQYF

CDR3 length: 17
clone size: .
D gene: TRBD2
V gene: TRBV4-3
J gene: TRBJ2-1
CDR3 DNA: TGCGCCAGCAGCCAAGAGTTCGCGGGAGGGCCAACAAATGAGCAGTTCTTC
CDR3 protein: CASSQEFAGGPTNEQFF

CDR3 length: 13
clone size: .
D gene: .
V gene: TRBV27
J gene: TRBJ1-2
CDR3 DNA: TGTGCCAGCAGTAGTACCTCCCTGGGGAGATACACCTTC
CDR3 protein: CASSSTSLGRYTF

CDR3 length: 15
clone size: .
D gene: TRBD2
V gene: TRBV4-1
J gene: TRBJ2-6
CDR3 DNA: TGCGCCAGCAGCGCGGGGGGCTCTGGGGCCAACGTCCTGACTTTC
CDR3 protein: CASSAGGSGANVLTF

CDR3 length: 8
clone size: many
D gene: .
V gene: TRBV27
J gene: TRBJ2-5
CDR3 DNA: TGCCCCAAAGAGACCCAGTACTTC
CDR3 protein: CPKETQYF

CDR3 length: 15
clone size: few
D gene: .
V gene: TRBV7-2
J gene: TRBJ2-2
CDR3 DNA: TGTGCCAGCAGCTTAGCGCGACTTAACACCGGGGAGCTGTTTTTT
CDR3 protein: CASSLARLNTGELFF

CDR3 length: 15
clone size: many
D gene: .
V gene: TRBV4-3
J gene: TRBJ2-3
CDR3 DNA: TGCGCCAGCAGCCAAGATATTCGACAGACAGATACGCAGTATTTT
CDR3 protein: CASSQDIRQTDTQYF

CDR3 length: 13
clone size: .
D gene: .
V gene: TRBV5-1
J gene: TRBJ1-1
CDR3 DNA: TGCGCCAGCAGCCTGGATGGGGACACTGAAGCTTTCTTT
CDR3 protein: CASSLDGDTEAFF

CDR3 length: 15
clone size: .
D gene: .
V gene: TRBV29-1
J gene: TRBJ2-2
CDR3 DNA: TGCAGCGTTGAAGCGTCCACAAGCAACACCGGGGAGCTGTTTTTT
CDR3 protein: CSVEASTSNTGELFF

CDR3 length: 12
clone size: .
D gene: .
V gene: TRBV4-2
J gene: TRBJ2-3
CDR3 DNA: TGTGCCAGCGGCCAAAGTGCGGATACGCAGTATTTT
CDR3 protein: CASGQSADTQYF

CDR3 length: 16
clone size: few
D gene: TRBD2
V gene: TRBV11-2
J gene: TRBJ2-1
CDR3 DNA: TGTGCCAGCAGATTGATAGCGGGAGGGCCGAAAAATGAGCAGTTCTTC
CDR3 protein: CASRLIAGGPKNEQFF

CDR3 length: 20
clone size: .
D gene: .
V gene: TRBV27
J gene: TRBJ2-1
CDR3 DNA: .
CDR3 protein: CASSFYICSALGDFYNEQFF

CDR3 length: 12
clone size: many
D gene: .
V gene: TRBV18
J gene: TRBJ2-5
CDR3 DNA: TGTGCCAGCTCACCACCGCTGGAGACCCAGTACTTC
CDR3 protein: CASSPPLETQYF

CDR3 length: 17
clone size: .
D gene: TRBD1
V gene: TRBV6-2/TRBV6-3
J gene: TRBJ2-3
CDR3 DNA: TGTGCCAGCAGTCCGGGACAGCTAAGCATTGGAGCAGATACGCAGTATTTT
CDR3 protein: CASSPGQLSIGADTQYF

CDR3 length: 14
clone size: many
D gene: .
V gene: TRBV6-1
J gene: TRBJ2-1
CDR3 DNA: TGTGCCAGCAGCCCCAGACAGAAGTACAATGAGCAGTTCTTC
CDR3 protein: CASSPRQKYNEQFF

CDR3 length: 17
clone size: .
D gene: TRBD2
V gene: TRBV3-1
J gene: TRBJ2-7
CDR3 DNA: TGTGCCAGCAGCCCAGGACTAGCGGGAGGCCACCACTACGAGCAGTACTTC
CDR3 protein: CASSPGLAGGHHYEQYF

CDR3 length: 15
clone size: few
D gene: TRBD2
V gene: TRBV9
J gene: TRBJ2-3
CDR3 DNA: TGTGCCAGCGCGCTTACGGGAGGGCCCGGAGATACGCAGTATTTT
CDR3 protein: CASALTGGPGDTQYF